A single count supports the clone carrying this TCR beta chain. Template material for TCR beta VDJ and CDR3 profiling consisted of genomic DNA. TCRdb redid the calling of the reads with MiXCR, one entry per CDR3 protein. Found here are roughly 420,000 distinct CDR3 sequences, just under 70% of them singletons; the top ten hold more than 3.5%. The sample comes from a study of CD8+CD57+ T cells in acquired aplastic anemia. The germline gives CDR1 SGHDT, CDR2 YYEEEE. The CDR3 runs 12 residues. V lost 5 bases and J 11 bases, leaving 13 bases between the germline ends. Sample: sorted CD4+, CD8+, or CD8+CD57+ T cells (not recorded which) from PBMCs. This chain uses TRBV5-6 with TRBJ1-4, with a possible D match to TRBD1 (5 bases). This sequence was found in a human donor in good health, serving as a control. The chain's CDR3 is CASRSSGGKLFF. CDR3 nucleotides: TGTGCCAGCAGGTCTAGCGGGGGGAAACTGTTTTTT.